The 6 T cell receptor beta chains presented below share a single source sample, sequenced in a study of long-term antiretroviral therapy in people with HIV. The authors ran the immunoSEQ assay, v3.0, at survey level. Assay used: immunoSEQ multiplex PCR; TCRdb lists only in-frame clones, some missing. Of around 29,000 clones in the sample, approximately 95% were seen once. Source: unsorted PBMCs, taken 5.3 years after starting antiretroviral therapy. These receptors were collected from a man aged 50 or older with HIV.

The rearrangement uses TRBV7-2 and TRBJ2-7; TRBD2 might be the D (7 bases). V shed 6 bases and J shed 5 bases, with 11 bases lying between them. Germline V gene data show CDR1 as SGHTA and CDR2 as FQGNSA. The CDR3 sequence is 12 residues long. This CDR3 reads CASRGGGNEQYF. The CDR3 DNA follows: TGTGCCAGCAGAGGGGGGGGGAACGAGCAGTACTTC.

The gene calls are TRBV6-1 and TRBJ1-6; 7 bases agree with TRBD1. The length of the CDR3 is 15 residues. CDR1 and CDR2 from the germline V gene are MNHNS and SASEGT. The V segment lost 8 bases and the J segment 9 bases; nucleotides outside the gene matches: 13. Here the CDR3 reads CASLRTGTVGSPLHF. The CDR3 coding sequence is TGTGCCAGCCTTAGAACCGGGACAGTGGGTTCACCCCTCCACTTT.

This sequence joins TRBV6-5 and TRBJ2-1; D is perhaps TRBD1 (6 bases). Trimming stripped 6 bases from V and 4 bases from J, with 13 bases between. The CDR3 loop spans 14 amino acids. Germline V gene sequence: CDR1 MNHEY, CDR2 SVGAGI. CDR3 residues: CASRPGQPYNEQFF. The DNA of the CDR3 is TGTGCCAGCAGGCCCGGACAGCCTTACAATGAGCAGTTCTTC.

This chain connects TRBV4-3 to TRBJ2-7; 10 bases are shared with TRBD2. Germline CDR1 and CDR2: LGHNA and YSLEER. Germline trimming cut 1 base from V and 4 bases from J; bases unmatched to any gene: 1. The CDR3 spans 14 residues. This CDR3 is CASSQVSGGYEQYF. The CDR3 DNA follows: TGCGCCAGCAGCCAAGTTAGCGGGGGGTACGAGCAGTACTTC.

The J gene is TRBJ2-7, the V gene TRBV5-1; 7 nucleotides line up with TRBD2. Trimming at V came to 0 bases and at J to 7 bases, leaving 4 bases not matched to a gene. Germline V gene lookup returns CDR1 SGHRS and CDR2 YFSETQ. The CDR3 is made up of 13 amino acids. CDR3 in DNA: TGCGCCAGCAGCTTGGGGACTAGTCCTGAGCAGTACTTC. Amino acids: CASSLGTSPEQYF.

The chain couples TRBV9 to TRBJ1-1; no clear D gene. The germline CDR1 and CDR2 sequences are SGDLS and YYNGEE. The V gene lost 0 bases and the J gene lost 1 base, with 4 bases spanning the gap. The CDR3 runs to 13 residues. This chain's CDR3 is CASSVAGNTEAFF. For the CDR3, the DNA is TGTGCCAGCAGCGTAGCCGGGAACACTGAAGCTTTCTTT.